The present TCR beta chain was sequenced within a study of OX40 agonist ivuxolimab in advanced cancers. The protocol was immunoSEQ multiplex PCR, while the TCRdb copy is restricted to in-frame clones and leaves out a portion. The table lists approximately 29,000 clones, 80% of them singletons. The CDR3 extends over 14 amino acids. V lost 5 bases to trimming and J lost 6 bases, with 16 bases between them. Germline lookup yields CDR1 PRHDT and CDR2 FYEKMQ (reference sequence). The J gene is TRBJ1-2, the V gene TRBV13; tentatively, D is TRBD1 (5 bases). Source: CD4+ or CD8+ T cells sorted from blood, taken in a trial of the OX40 agonist ivuxolimab. The source is an adult with an advanced solid tumor such as melanoma, head and neck, liver or kidney cancer. The CDR3 sequence: CASSENLPGNGYTF. DNA for the CDR3: TGTGCCAGCAGCGAAAACCTCCCAGGGAATGGCTACACCTTC.